The rows below give T cell receptor beta chains drawn from one sample of a study of T cell responses to AZD1222 COVID-19 vaccine. Profiling relied on immunoSEQ multiplex PCR, and the TCRdb table lists in-frame clones only, not all of them. Of around 66,000 clones listed, roughly 87% are singletons. The sample was peripheral blood, taken on day 0 of AZD1222 vaccination. The receptors derive from an adult in good health. CDR3s leave out the opening cysteine and the closing phenylalanine or tryptophan.

j_call: TRBJ2-1
v_call: TRBV5-6
cdr3_aa: ASSLRLAGLTYNEQF

j_call: TRBJ2-1
v_call: TRBV27
cdr3_aa: ASSLTATEQF

j_call: TRBJ1-6
v_call: TRBV11-2
cdr3_aa: ASSLQEGSYNSPLH

j_call: TRBJ2-5
v_call: TRBV7-6
cdr3_aa: ASSTGTGGDETQY

j_call: TRBJ2-3
v_call: TRBV7-9
cdr3_aa: ASSHLGTSTDTQY

j_call: TRBJ1-3
v_call: TRBV11-3
cdr3_aa: ASSWTVSGNTIY

j_call: TRBJ1-5
v_call: TRBV19
cdr3_aa: ASRADRLSNQPQH

j_call: TRBJ1-2
v_call: TRBV5-1
cdr3_aa: ASSPRGGRDYGYT

j_call: TRBJ2-3
v_call: TRBV10-3
cdr3_aa: AISELAMERDTQY

j_call: TRBJ1-5
v_call: TRBV6-4
cdr3_aa: ASRPRCGPSNQPQH

j_call: TRBJ2-6
v_call: TRBV6-5
cdr3_aa: AGTSGDSGANVLT

j_call: TRBJ2-6
v_call: TRBV5-1
cdr3_aa: ASSPGGLGANVLT

j_call: TRBJ2-1
v_call: TRBV19
cdr3_aa: ASISGTTNEQF

j_call: TRBJ2-7
v_call: TRBV6-1
cdr3_aa: ASSDRVGYEQY

j_call: TRBJ1-2
v_call: TRBV5-4
cdr3_aa: ASIRLGGDGYT

j_call: TRBJ1-2
v_call: TRBV5-6
cdr3_aa: ASSVIRSGGYGYT

j_call: TRBJ1-1
v_call: TRBV6-2/TRBV6-3
cdr3_aa: ASSSEIGGVKAF

j_call: TRBJ2-3
v_call: TRBV6-1
cdr3_aa: ASSEKGGGTDTQY

j_call: TRBJ2-1
v_call: TRBV15
cdr3_aa: ATSRDMGGRWQF

j_call: TRBJ2-7
v_call: TRBV11-2
cdr3_aa: ASSVKGQTDSYEQY

j_call: TRBJ1-4
v_call: TRBV2
cdr3_aa: ASSEPGQVNEKLF

j_call: TRBJ1-1
v_call: TRBV18
cdr3_aa: ASSQGRTAEAF

j_call: TRBJ1-1
v_call: TRBV3-1/TRBV3-2
cdr3_aa: ATTRTGGTEAF

j_call: TRBJ2-7
v_call: TRBV27
cdr3_aa: ASSWGGLAGSRPSYEQY

j_call: TRBJ1-5
v_call: TRBV11-2
cdr3_aa: ASSLGIRRWYQPQH

j_call: TRBJ2-5
v_call: TRBV4-2
cdr3_aa: ASSQDPGETQY

j_call: TRBJ2-3
v_call: TRBV2
cdr3_aa: ASSAAPEGTDTQY

j_call: TRBJ2-7
v_call: TRBV10-3
cdr3_aa: AISRGSSYEQY

j_call: TRBJ2-7
v_call: TRBV3-1/TRBV3-2
cdr3_aa: ASSLSRTAYEQY

j_call: TRBJ1-2
v_call: TRBV25-1
cdr3_aa: ASSATERQGFDGYT

j_call: TRBJ1-1
v_call: TRBV9
cdr3_aa: ASSVGIMNTEAF

j_call: TRBJ1-2
v_call: TRBV5-1
cdr3_aa: ASSLGDSNYGYT

j_call: TRBJ1-1
v_call: TRBV7-9
cdr3_aa: ASSLVYQGAATEAF

j_call: TRBJ1-4
v_call: TRBV6-5
cdr3_aa: ASSKDGGRLEKLF

j_call: TRBJ1-6
v_call: TRBV9
cdr3_aa: ASSVGRVQSPLH

j_call: TRBJ2-1
v_call: TRBV5-1
cdr3_aa: ASSLVAGIYNEQF

j_call: TRBJ2-1
v_call: TRBV18
cdr3_aa: ASSLVLSGRTYNEQF

j_call: TRBJ1-3
v_call: TRBV6-5
cdr3_aa: ASSYSPGGGNTIY

j_call: TRBJ2-5
v_call: TRBV7-2
cdr3_aa: AGSPGGQETQY